One sample yielded the 5 T cell receptor beta chains listed below, sequenced in a study of OX40 agonist ivuxolimab in advanced cancers. TCRdb's table, derived via immunoSEQ multiplex PCR, lists solely in-frame clones and lacks some. Among 70,000 or so clones listed, about 85% were seen once. The source was CD4+ or CD8+ T cells sorted from blood, collected in a trial of the OX40 agonist ivuxolimab. The receptor set was obtained from an adult with an advanced solid tumor such as melanoma, head and neck, liver or kidney cancer.

The chain joins TRBV28 to TRBJ2-1, with D unclear. Deletions cut 3 bases from V and 0 bases from J, with 9 bases between. The CDR3 totals 15 residues. Germline CDR1 and CDR2: MDHEN and SYDVKM. The chain's CDR3 is CASSFGLISYNEQFF. DNA for the CDR3: TGTGCCAGCAGTTTCGGGCTGATCTCCTACAATGAGCAGTTCTTC.

The chain combines TRBV28 with TRBJ2-3; D gene unclear. CDR3 length equals 14 residues. V was trimmed by 2 bases and J by 2 bases, leaving 8 bases between them. Germline values: CDR1 MDHEN, CDR2 SYDVKM. The CDR3: CASSLADFTDTQYF. The CDR3 DNA reads as TGTGCCAGCAGTTTAGCGGATTTCACAGATACGCAGTATTTT.

This clone has only a few counts. This chain links TRBV10-3 with TRBJ1-5; 10 bases map to TRBD1. The CDR3 extends over 18 amino acids. V trimming: 1 base; J trimming: 5 bases; junction bases outside the gene matches: 11. The germline V gene encodes CDR1 ENHRY and CDR2 SYGVKD. CDR3 region: CAISEYRPGQGLYQPQHF. CDR3 nucleotides: TGTGCCATCAGTGAGTACCGGCCGGGACAGGGGTTGTATCAGCCCCAGCATTTT.

The V call is TRBV9, the J call TRBJ1-1, with 8 bases lining up with TRBD1. Germline lookup yields CDR1 SGDLS and CDR2 YYNGEE. V shed 2 bases and J 0 bases; nucleotides not matched to a gene: 12. The CDR3 has 18 amino acids. The CDR3 sequence: CASSVGPPTGAMNTEAFF. The CDR3 coding sequence is TGTGCCAGCAGCGTTGGTCCTCCGACAGGGGCCATGAACACTGAAGCTTTCTTT. The whole variable domain, filled in from reference TRBV9 and TRBJ1-1, reads DSGVTQTPKHLITATGQRVTLRCSPRSGDLSVYWYQQSLDQGLQFLIQYYNGEERAKGNILERFSAQQFPDLHSELNLSSLELGDSALYFCASSVGPPTGAMNTEAFFGQGTRLTVV.

The rearrangement uses TRBV7-2 and TRBJ2-7, with TRBD2 as a possible D gene (6 bases). V was shortened by 7 bases and J by 2 bases, with 18 bases between the two germline ends. Germline V gene data show CDR1 as SGHTA and CDR2 as FQGNSA. The CDR3 runs 15 residues. The CDR3 DNA reads TGTGCCAGCACCAAAAGGGTTAGCGGAACCTACGAGCAGTACTTC. Protein product: CASTKRVSGTYEQYF.